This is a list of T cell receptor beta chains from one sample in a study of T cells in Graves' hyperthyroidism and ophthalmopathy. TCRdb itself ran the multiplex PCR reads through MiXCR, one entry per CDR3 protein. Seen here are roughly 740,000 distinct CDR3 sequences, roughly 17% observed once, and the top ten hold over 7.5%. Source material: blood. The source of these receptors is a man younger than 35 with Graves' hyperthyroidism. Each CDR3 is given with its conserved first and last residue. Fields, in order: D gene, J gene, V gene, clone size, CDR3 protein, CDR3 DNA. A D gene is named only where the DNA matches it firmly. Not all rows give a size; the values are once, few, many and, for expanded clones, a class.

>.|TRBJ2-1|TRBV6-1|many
CASRRDGYNEQFF
TGTGCCAGCAGGCGGGACGGATACAATGAGCAGTTCTTC
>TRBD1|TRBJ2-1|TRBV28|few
CASSPPPGDRGGQEQFF
TGTGCCAGCAGTCCCCCACCCGGGGACAGGGGTGGCCAGGAGCAGTTCTTC
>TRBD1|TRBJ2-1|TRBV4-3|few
CASSQDPRTGTEQFF
TGCGCCAGCAGCCAAGATCCCAGGACAGGGACTGAGCAGTTCTTC
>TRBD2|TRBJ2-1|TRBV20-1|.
CSARVAGVTEQFF
TGCAGTGCTAGAGTTGCGGGAGTAACTGAGCAGTTCTTC
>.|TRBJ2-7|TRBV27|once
CASSLRDNSYEQYF
TGTGCCAGCAGTTTAAGGGACAACTCCTACGAGCAGTACTTC
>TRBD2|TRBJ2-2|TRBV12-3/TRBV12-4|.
CASSLWLAGTGELFF
TGTGCCAGCAGTTTGTGGCTAGCGGGCACCGGGGAGCTGTTTTTT
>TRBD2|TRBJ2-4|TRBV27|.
CASSTLGLADNKNIQYF
TGTGCCAGCAGTACCCTCGGACTAGCGGATAACAAAAACATTCAGTACTTC
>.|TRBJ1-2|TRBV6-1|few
CASRLGTSLGGYTF
TGTGCCAGCAGACTCGGGACTTCCCTGGGGGGCTACACCTTC
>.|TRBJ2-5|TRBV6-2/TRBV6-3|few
CASSSRAVQETQYF
TGTGCCAGCAGTTCGAGGGCAGTCCAAGAGACCCAGTACTTC
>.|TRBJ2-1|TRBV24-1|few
CATSDSGRVDEQFF
TGTGCCACCAGTGATTCCGGCAGGGTGGATGAGCAGTTCTTC
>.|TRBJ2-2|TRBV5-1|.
CASSPSLSGNGELFF
TGCGCCAGCAGCCCCTCCTTGTCGGGCAACGGGGAGCTGTTTTTT
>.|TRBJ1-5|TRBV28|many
CASSQRGDSNQPQHF
TGTGCCAGCAGTCAGCGGGGAGATAGCAATCAGCCCCAGCATTTT
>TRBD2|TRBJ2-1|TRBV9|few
CASSVESGRADEQFF
TGTGCCAGCAGCGTAGAGAGCGGGAGGGCCGATGAGCAGTTCTTC
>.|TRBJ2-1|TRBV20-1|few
CSARGLGPSYNEQFF
TGCAGTGCTAGGGGACTGGGTCCGTCCTACAATGAGCAGTTCTTC
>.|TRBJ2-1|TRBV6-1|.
CASSPFGGGWNEQFF
TGTGCCAGCTCGCCCTTTGGTGGGGGTTGGAATGAGCAGTTCTTC
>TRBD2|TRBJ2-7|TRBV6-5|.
CASSCPEGRECPYEQYF
TGTGCCAGCAGTTGTCCTGAAGGGCGGGAGTGTCCCTACGAGCAGTACTTC
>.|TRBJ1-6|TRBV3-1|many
CASSQREIRSPLHF
TGTGCCAGCAGCCAGAGGGAAATAAGGTCACCCCTCCACTTT